This paragraph covers one T cell receptor (beta chain) sequence. This clonotype was seen repeatedly, ten times or more. Its antigen has not been determined. It has no much larger one-base neighbor in the sample; base qualities were not kept. To demonstrate the VDJtools post-analysis software, the study profiled TCR beta repertoires from the peripheral blood of about a dozen young patients with multiple sclerosis. The multiple sclerosis patients were children and adolescents between about 6 and 16 years of age. The library was built by means of PCR. Instrument used: Illumina HiSeq 2500. Unique molecular identifiers were incorporated into TCR beta cDNA libraries to reduce PCR and sequencing biases. Some 500,000 cDNA molecules were obtained for every 1 to 10 million input T cells, so each molecule roughly corresponded to one T cell. The patient libraries were prepared and sequenced with the same protocol used for the earlier healthy control dataset. Within a given batch, samples were prepared together, multiplexed and sequenced on the same HiSeq lane. Per the authors' processing: MIGEC handled the raw barcoded reads, throwing out single-read molecular identifier groups before consensus assembly and CDR3 extraction. Clonotype tables were post-analysed with VDJtools, normalizing diversity by down-sampling all datasets to the smallest sample size. Repertoire overlap clustering matched CDR3 amino acid but not nucleotide sequences to correct batch-related cross-sample contamination. TCRdb cleaned the public reads at Q25 with fastp, built clones with MiXCR and kept in-frame beta chains. Rows are combined by CDR3 protein, so each entry shows the most common genes and DNA. In this record, the V and J calls reflect TCRdb's handling and not the investigators' own analysis. The sample contains 750,000 to 950,000 distinct CDR3 sequences, around 53% of them found a single time. The top ten clones comprise approximately 4.4% of the sample.

This sample was included in a study of post-analysis software for immune sequencing data (dated by TCRdb to 2015 to 2017). In the study overall: Relapsing-remitting, secondary progressive and progressive-relapsing multiple sclerosis were recorded as disease courses, and subtype annotation was lacking for some patients. The patient repertoires were set against approximately 10 previously published healthy control repertoires from donors whose ages ranged from roughly 6 to 27 years. A subset of samples was prepared in parallel using single-end sample barcoding, then pooled and co-amplified after Illumina adapter ligation.

Points the paper makes about the study in general: Normalized Chao1 diversity was significantly lower in multiple sclerosis patients than controls, suggesting substantial peripheral T-cell clonal expansion. Significantly higher frequencies in patients than in controls were found for a few TRBV segments, including TRBV5-6, TRBV5-1 and TRBV20-1. The multiple sclerosis patient group was slightly younger than the control group. When samples were clustered directly using the F measure, samples prepared in the same batch co-clustered strongly, which prompted a batch-effect correction.

Here V drops 6 bases and J drops 2 bases, and the junction holds 14 bases not matched to any gene. CDR1 and CDR2, per the germline V gene (reference sequence), are DFQATT and SNEGSKA. From cysteine to phenylalanine, the CDR3 is 16 amino acids long. The CDR3 DNA has 48 bases and is translated from base 1. The chain is made from TRBV20-1 and TRBJ2-5; 8 bases in the middle match TRBD2. This sequence was found in a girl aged 10 to 17 with multiple sclerosis. Sequenced: blood. At the DNA level, the sequence is TGCAGTGCCTGCACAACGACTAGCGTAATTCAAGAGACCCAGTACTTC. Its translation reads: CSACTTTSVIQETQYF.